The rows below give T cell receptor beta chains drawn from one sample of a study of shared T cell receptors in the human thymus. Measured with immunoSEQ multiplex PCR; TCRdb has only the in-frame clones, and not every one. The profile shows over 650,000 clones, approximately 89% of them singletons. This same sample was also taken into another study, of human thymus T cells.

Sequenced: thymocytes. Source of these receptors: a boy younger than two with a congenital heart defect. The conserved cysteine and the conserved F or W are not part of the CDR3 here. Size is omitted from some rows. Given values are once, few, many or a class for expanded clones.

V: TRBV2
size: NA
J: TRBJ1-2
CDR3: ASSQILGQGRVVMSGYT

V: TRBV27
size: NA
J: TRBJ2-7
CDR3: ASSSTQAGGPDYYEQY

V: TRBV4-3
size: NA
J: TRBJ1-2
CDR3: ASSQEGVPGINYGYT

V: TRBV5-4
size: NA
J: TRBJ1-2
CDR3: ASSQKNGWDRDSYGYT

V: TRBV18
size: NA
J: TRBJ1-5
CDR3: ASSPPAWSQPQH

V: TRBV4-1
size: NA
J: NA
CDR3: ASSHRISTGGEQY

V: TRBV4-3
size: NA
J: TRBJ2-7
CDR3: ASSQEGGASGAPYEQY

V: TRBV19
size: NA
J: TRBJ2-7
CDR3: ASSVPLRGPGEQY

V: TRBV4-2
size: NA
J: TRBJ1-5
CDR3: ASSPDPDRPGQPQH

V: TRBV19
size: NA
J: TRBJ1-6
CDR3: ASSREYNSPLH

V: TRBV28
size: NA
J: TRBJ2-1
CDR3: ASTLAEQYNEQF

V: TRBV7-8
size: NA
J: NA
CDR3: ASSLEGQGFDPYEQY

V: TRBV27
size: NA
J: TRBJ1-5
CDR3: ASSLGQGWPRDQH

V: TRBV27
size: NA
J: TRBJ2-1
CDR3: ASSSGTSGSPSSYNEQF

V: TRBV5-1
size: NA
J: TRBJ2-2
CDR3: ASSLNNRGDGELF

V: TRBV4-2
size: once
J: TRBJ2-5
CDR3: ASSRLETSGQETQY

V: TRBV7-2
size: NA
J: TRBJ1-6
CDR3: ASSGVWDNSPLH

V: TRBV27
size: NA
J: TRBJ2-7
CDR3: ASSFGKGKEQY

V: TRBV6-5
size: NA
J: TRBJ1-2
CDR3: ASSATGGTGYT

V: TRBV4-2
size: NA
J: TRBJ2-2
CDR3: ASSQESREGTGELF

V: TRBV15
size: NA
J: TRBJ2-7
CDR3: ATSRVAGGPSEQY

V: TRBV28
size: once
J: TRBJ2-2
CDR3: ASRLPGQGNTGELF

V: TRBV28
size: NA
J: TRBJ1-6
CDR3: ASRSPARDFKSPLH

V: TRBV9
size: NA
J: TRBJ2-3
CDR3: ASSPEVSDTQY

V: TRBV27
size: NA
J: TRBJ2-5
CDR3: ASSFSLAGGRETQY

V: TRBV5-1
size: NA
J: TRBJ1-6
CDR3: ASSLGGGARYNSPLH

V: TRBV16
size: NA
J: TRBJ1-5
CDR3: ASSQSPNSGGGNQPQH

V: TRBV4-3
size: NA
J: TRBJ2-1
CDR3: ASSQDRGQGTFEQF

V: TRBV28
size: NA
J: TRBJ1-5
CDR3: ASSPKQGNQPQH

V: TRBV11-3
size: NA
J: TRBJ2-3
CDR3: ASSLNLEGMGTDTQY

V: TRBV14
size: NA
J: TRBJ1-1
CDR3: ASSDMNTEAF

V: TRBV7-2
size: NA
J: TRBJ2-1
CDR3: ASSFRASYNEQF

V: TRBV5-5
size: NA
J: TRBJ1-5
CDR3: ASSSGTDNQPQH

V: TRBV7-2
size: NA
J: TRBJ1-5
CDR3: ASSLGRLRDQPQH

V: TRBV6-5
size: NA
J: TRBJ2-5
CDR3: ASSYGTSGAQETQY

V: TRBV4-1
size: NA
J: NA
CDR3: ASSGRDRGFEQY

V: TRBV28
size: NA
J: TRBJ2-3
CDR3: ASRDRTITDTQY

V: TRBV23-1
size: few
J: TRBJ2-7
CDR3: ASSRVGAKKQSYEQY

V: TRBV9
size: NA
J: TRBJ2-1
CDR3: ASSVALDREGDYNEQF

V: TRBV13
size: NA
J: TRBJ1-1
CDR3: ASSLTRTNTEAF

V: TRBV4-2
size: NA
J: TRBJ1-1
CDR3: ASSQEEGVGTEAF

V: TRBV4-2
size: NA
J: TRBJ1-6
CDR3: ASSHFLMIGPPGPLSYNSPLH

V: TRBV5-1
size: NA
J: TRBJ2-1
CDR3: ASSCGETSGDNEQF

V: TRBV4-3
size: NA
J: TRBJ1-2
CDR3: ASSQIDRAYGYT

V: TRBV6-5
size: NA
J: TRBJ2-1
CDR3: ASRRQAGYEQF